This TCR beta chain emerged from a study of shared clonotypes between healthy human individuals. Overall study context: Each donor's CD8 memory used one plate, CD8 naive two, each CD4 subset three.

The sorted-subset replicate PCRs were given around 0.2 ug DNA, which is approximately 30,000 T cell genomes. Only in-frame clones appear in the TCRdb table, and some are missing; sequencing was by immunoSEQ multiplex PCR. This sample yields roughly 2,000,000 clones, of which 85% to 95% are seen a single time; about 1.7% belongs to the top ten. The CDR3 sequence is 18 residues long. Study observations and caveats: The sampled material consisted only of blood, and tissue repertoires are likely to differ.

About this clone: The target antigen is unknown.

Naivety among CD8 cells was defined by CD45RO negativity and positive CCR7 selection, thereby excluding terminally differentiated effector memory CD45RA+ cells. This clonotype was obtained from a young man in good health. Some clones in this sample may be carry-over from other donors' samples. The chain has TRBV21-1 and TRBJ2-1; the D segment call TRBD1 is taken from the table without a DNA check. TRBV21-1 is a listed pseudogene. The sequencing sample was made of naive CD8+ T cells from PBMCs. The CDR3: CASSKAGLMGRPPNEQFF. For the CDR3, the DNA is TGTGCCAGCAGCAAAGCGGGCCTTATGGGGCGACCTCCCAATGAGCAGTTCTTC.